This T cell receptor beta chain was captured by sequencing in a study of blood T cell repertoires in COVID-19. Sequencing was performed with immunoSEQ multiplex PCR; in TCRdb, only in-frame clones are kept and a portion is missing. The sample includes roughly 300,000 clones, around 81% seen only once; the top ten take 2.5% to 3.5%. This TCR was sampled from a woman in her sixties or seventies with active or convalescent COVID-19. The sequenced sample consisted of peripheral blood.

The CDR3 nucleotides read TGTGCCAGCACCCTGCGGGGGCGGCTAGCGGGGGGGCAAGCAGATACGCAGTATTTT. As protein: CASTLRGRLAGGQADTQYF. J is TRBJ2-3 and V is TRBV7-9; 12 bases agree with TRBD2. CDR3 length equals 19 residues. Germline-derived CDR1 and CDR2 are SEHNR and FQNEAQ (reference sequence). With 7 bases clipped from V and 4 bases from J, the junction kept 18 bases outside the gene matches.